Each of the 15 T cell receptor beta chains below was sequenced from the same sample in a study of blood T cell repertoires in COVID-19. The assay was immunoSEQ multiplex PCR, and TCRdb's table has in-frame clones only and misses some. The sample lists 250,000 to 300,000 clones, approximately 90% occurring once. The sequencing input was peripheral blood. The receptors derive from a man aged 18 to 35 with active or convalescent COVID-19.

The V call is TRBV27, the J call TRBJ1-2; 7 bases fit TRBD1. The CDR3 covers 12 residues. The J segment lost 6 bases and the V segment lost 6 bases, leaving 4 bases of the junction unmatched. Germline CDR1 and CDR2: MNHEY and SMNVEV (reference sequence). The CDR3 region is CASSPQGNGYTF. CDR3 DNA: TGTGCCAGCAGCCCACAGGGGAATGGCTACACCTTC.

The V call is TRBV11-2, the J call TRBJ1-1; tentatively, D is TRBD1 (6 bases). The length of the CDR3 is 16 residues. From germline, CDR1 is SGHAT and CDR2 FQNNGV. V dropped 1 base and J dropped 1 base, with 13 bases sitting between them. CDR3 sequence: CASSLGGWGQNTEAFF. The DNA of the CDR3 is TGTGCCAGCAGCTTAGGAGGGTGGGGACAGAACACTGAAGCTTTCTTT.

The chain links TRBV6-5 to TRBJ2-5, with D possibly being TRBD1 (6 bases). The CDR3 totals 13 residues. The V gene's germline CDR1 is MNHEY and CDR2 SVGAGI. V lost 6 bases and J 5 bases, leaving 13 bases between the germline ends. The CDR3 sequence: CASRQGPAETQYF. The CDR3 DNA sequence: TGTGCCAGCAGACAGGGTCCGGCGGAGACCCAGTACTTC.

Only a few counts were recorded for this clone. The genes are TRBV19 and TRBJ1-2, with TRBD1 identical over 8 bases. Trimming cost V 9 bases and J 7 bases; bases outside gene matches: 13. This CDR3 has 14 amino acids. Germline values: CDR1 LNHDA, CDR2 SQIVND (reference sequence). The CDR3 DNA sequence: TGTGCCAGCCAACGTCAGGGGGCCTTGGGTGGCTACACCTTC. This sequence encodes CASQRQGALGGYTF.

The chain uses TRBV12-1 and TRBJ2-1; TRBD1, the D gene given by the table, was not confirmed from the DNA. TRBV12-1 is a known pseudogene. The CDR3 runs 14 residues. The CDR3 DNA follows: TGTGCCAGCAGCTTGCGGACAACTGACAATGAGCAGTTCTTC. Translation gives CASSLRTTDNEQFF.

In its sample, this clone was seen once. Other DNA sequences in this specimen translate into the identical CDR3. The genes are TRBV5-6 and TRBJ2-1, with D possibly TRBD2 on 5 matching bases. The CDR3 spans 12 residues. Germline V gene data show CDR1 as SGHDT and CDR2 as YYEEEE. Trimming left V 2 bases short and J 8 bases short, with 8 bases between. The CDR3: CASSLVRDEQFF. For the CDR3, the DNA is TGTGCCAGCAGCTTAGTGAGGGATGAGCAGTTCTTC.

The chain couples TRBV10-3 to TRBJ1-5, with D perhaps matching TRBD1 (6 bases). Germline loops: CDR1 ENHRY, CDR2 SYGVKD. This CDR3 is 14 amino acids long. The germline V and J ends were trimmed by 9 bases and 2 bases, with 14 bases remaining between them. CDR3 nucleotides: TGTGCCATAGCGGGGGGGGGCGGCAATCAGCCCCAGCATTTT. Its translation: CAIAGGGGNQPQHF.

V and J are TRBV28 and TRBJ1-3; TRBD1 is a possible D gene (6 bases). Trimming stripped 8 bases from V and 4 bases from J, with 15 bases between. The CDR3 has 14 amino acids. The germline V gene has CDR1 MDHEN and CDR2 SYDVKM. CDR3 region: CASGSRGGGNTIYF. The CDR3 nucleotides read TGTGCCAGCGGATCACGAGGGGGAGGAAACACCATATATTTT.

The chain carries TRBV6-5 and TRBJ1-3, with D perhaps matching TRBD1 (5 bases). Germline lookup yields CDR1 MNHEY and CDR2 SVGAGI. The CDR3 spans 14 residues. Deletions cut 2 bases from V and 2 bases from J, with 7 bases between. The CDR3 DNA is TGTGCCAGCAGTTACGGGGGGACTGGAAACACCATATATTTT. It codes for CASSYGGTGNTIYF.

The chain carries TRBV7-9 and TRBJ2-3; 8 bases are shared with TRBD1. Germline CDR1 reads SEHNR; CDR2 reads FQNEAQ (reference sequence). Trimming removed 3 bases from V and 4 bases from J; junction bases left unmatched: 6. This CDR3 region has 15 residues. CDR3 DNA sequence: TGTGCCAGCAGCTTCGGTCAGGGGGCCGCAGATACGCAGTATTTT. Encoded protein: CASSFGQGAADTQYF.

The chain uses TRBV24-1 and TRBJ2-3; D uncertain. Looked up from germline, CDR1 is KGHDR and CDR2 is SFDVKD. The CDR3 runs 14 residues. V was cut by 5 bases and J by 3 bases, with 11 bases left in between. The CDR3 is CATSVSKETDTQYF. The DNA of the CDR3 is TGTGCCACCAGTGTAAGTAAAGAGACAGATACGCAGTATTTT.

In DNA, the CDR3 is TGTGCCAGCAGTGAATCCCCCGTAGCGGGAGAAGAGCAGTTCTTC. Translation gives CASSESPVAGEEQFF. The chain has TRBV25-1 and TRBJ2-1; 9 nucleotides align to TRBD2. Germline V lookup: CDR1 MGHDK, CDR2 SYGVNS. This CDR3 has 15 residues. V was pared by 1 base and J by 10 bases, with 8 bases of the junction left unmatched.

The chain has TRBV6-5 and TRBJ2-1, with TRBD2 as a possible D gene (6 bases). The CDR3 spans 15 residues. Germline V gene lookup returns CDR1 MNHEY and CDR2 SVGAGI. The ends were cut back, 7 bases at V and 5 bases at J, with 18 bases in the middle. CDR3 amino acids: CASNFLATENNEQFF. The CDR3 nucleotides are TGTGCCAGCAATTTTCTAGCGACCGAAAACAATGAGCAGTTCTTC.

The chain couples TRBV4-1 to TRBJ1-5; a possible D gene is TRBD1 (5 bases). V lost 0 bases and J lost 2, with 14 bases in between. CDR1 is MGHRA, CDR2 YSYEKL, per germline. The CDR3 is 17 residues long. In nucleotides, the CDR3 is TGCGCCAGCAGCCAAGAATTCCAGGGAACCGGCAATCAGCCCCAGCATTTT. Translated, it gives CASSQEFQGTGNQPQHF.

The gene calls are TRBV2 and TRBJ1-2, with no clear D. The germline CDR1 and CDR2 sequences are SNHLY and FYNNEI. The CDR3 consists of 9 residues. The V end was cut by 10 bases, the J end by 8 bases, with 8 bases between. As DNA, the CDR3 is TGTGCCACCTCCCTGGGCTACACCTTC. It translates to CATSLGYTF. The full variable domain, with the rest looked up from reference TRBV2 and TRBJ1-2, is EPEVTQTPSHQVTQMGQEVILRCVPISNHLYFYWYRQILGQKVEFLVSFYNNEISEKSEIFDDQFSVERPDGSNFTLKIRSTKLEDSAMYFCATSLGYTFGSGTRLTVV.